This T cell receptor (beta chain) is from a study of blood T cells in healthy people across ages. Trimming cost V 2 bases and J 0 bases, with 5 bases left between them. The CDR3 runs 14 residues. Germline V gene data show CDR1 as MNHEY and CDR2 as SVGEGT. This clonotype was observed a few times. Its antigen is undetermined. A second PCR, run for about 6 to 12 cycles, used a sample-barcoded 5' primer plus a J-beta primer mix. MiXCR, applied by TCRdb to the 5' RACE reads, yields one record per CDR3 protein. The sample has 1.5 million to 1.9 million distinct CDR3 sequences; 40% to 45% are singletons. Study results and limitations: Diversity was estimated from one million T cells, and these estimates were considered underestimates.

The TCR sequence derives from a woman between 18 and 29 years old in good health. The chain uses TRBV6-2 or TRBV6-3 and TRBJ1-5, with D uncertain. Sequencing was performed on blood. In DNA, the CDR3 is TGTGCCAGCAGTTACGTGAATAGCAATCAGCCCCAGCATTTT. Amino acid sequence: CASSYVNSNQPQHF.